A single sample is the source of the 30 T cell receptor beta chains below, sequenced in a study of blood T cell repertoires in COVID-19. Profiling relied on immunoSEQ multiplex PCR, and the TCRdb table lists in-frame clones only, not all of them. The sample includes some 350,000 clones, approximately 90% seen only once; the top ten take less than 3.5%. Input material: peripheral blood. The receptors come from a woman younger than 30 who had recovered from COVID-19.

This clone has only one observation. The CDR3 DNA reads TGTGCCAGCAGCGAAGGGACAGGGGCGGGTAGGGAGCAGTTCTTC. Translation gives CASSEGTGAGREQFF. The chain joins TRBV9 to TRBJ2-1, with TRBD1 matching 10 bases. There are 15 residues in the CDR3. V trimming: 3 bases; J trimming: 10 bases; junction bases outside the gene matches: 10. Germline CDR1 is SGDLS and CDR2 is YYNGEE. Based on the CDR3 plus reference TRBV9 and TRBJ2-1, the full variable domain is DSGVTQTPKHLITATGQRVTLRCSPRSGDLSVYWYQQSLDQGLQFLIQYYNGEERAKGNILERFSAQQFPDLHSELNLSSLELGDSALYFCASSEGTGAGREQFFGPGTRLTVL.

This chain connects TRBV6-4 to TRBJ1-5, with D perhaps TRBD1 (5 bases). V was clipped by 5 bases and J by 0 bases, with 8 bases between them. The germline V gene has CDR1 MRHNA and CDR2 SNTAGT. This CDR3 region has 14 residues. The CDR3 DNA follows: TGTGCCAGCAGTCCAGGGAATAGCAATCAGCCCCAGCATTTT. This gives the protein CASSPGNSNQPQHF.

This clone was counted once. The V and J genes are TRBV10-3 and TRBJ2-3; D is unresolved. From germline, CDR1 is ENHRY and CDR2 SYGVKD. V was cut by 2 bases and J by 7 bases, with 7 bases left in between. There are 12 residues in the CDR3. In DNA form, the CDR3 reads TGTGCCATCAGTGAGCGGAGCTATACGCAGTATTTT. It encodes CAISERSYTQYF.

The chain combines TRBV2 with TRBJ2-1; no clear D gene. The CDR3 is 14 residues long. Germline V CDR1 and CDR2: SNHLY, FYNNEI. Between the trimmed V and J ends, which lost 8 bases and 0 bases, there was a span of 11 bases. The DNA for the CDR3 is TGTGCCAGCCGTGTCCCAGACTCCTACAATGAGCAGTTCTTC. This gives the protein CASRVPDSYNEQFF.

V usage is TRBV30 and J usage is TRBJ1-2; D is perhaps TRBD1 (5 bases). The ends were cut back, 5 bases at V and 4 bases at J, with 26 bases in the middle. This CDR3 contains 17 residues. Per the germline V gene, CDR1 is GTSNPN and CDR2 is SVGIG (reference sequence). CDR3 nucleotide sequence: TGTGCCTGGCACAGATACCTTAAGCCAAAGACAGCCTATGGCTACACCTTC. Translated, it gives CAWHRYLKPKTAYGYTF. Full variable domain (missing parts from reference TRBV30 and TRBJ1-2): SQTIHQWPATLVQPVGSPLSLECTVEGTSNPNLYWYRQAAGRGLQLLFYSVGIGQISSEVPQNLSASRPQDRQFILSSKKLLLSDSGFYLCAWHRYLKPKTAYGYTFGSGTRLTVV.

The chain links TRBV5-5 to TRBJ1-5, with D uncertain. Germline V gives CDR1 SGHKS, CDR2 YYEKEE (reference sequence). This CDR3 region has 17 residues. V lost 0 bases and J lost 0, with 13 bases in between. This CDR3 is CASSLVNSRISNQPQHF. The CDR3 DNA sequence: TGTGCCAGCAGCTTGGTGAATAGCCGAATTAGCAATCAGCCCCAGCATTTT.

The DNA of the CDR3 is TGTGCCAGCAGTGAATCCGGGGATGGCTACACCTTC. Its protein product is CASSESGDGYTF. The chain links TRBV25-1 to TRBJ1-2; D is unresolved. The CDR3 consists of 12 residues. In germline, CDR1 is MGHDK, CDR2 SYGVNS. V was shortened by 1 base and J by 6 bases, with 6 bases between the two germline ends.

Only one count was recorded for this clone. The genes are TRBV6-2 or TRBV6-3 and TRBJ2-3; 8 bases map to TRBD2. Germline assignment: CDR1 MNHEY and CDR2 SVGEGT. With 7 bases clipped from V and 8 bases from J, the junction kept 20 bases outside the gene matches. The CDR3 loop spans 17 amino acids. This CDR3 is CASIPPGGSPKSSTQYF. The CDR3 DNA reads TGTGCCAGCATCCCCCCGGGGGGGAGCCCTAAGTCTAGTACGCAGTATTTT.

The DNA of the CDR3 is TGTGCCAGCAGCGTGGGACAGACCTCCTATAATTCACCCCTCCACTTT. Translation: CASSVGQTSYNSPLHF. V gene TRBV9 combines with J gene TRBJ1-6; 7 bases map to TRBD1. The germline V gene encodes CDR1 SGDLS and CDR2 YYNGEE. After removal of 2 bases from V and 0 bases from J, the junction contained 2 bases not matched to a gene. This CDR3 has 16 residues.

The rearrangement links TRBV11-3 to TRBJ2-3; TRBD2 aligns across 8 bases. The CDR3 length is 16 residues. Trimming took 2 bases from V and 0 from J; bases not matched to a gene: 4. CDR1 SGHNT and CDR2 YENEEA come from the germline V gene. CDR3 protein: CASSLLAGRSTDTQYF. For the CDR3, the DNA is TGTGCCAGCAGCTTATTAGCGGGACGTAGCACAGATACGCAGTATTTT.

V usage is TRBV6-5 and J usage is TRBJ1-1; possibly TRBD1 for D (5 bases). In germline, CDR1 is MNHEY, CDR2 SVGAGI. Deletions cut 6 bases from V and 4 bases from J, with 15 bases between. This CDR3 is 14 amino acids long. The CDR3 loop is CASSHRREATEAFF. CDR3 coding DNA: TGTGCCAGCAGCCACAGGAGAGAAGCCACTGAAGCTTTCTTT.

This rearrangement joins TRBV7-8 to TRBJ2-2, with TRBD2 matching over 10 bases. V lost 0 bases, J lost 7 bases, and 11 bases stayed unmatched. Germline lookup yields CDR1 SGHVS and CDR2 FQNEAQ. CDR3 length: 18 residues. The CDR3 region is CASSLALRLAGVDGELFF. The CDR3, as DNA: TGTGCCAGCAGCTTAGCTCTACGCCTAGCGGGAGTGGACGGGGAGCTGTTTTTT.

This clone was seen just once. The chain is built from TRBV5-4 and TRBJ1-4; 9 nucleotides line up with TRBD1. CDR1 SGHNT and CDR2 YYREEE come from the germline V gene (reference sequence). The CDR3 contains 17 residues. V trimming: 4 bases; J trimming: 8 bases; junction bases outside the gene matches: 15. The chain's CDR3 is CASSPVPGQGSGEKLFF. CDR3 nucleotide sequence: TGTGCCAGCAGCCCGGTCCCGGGACAGGGTTCGGGGGAAAAACTGTTTTTT.

This chain links TRBV2 with TRBJ2-5; 7 bases map to TRBD1. From germline, CDR1 is SNHLY and CDR2 FYNNEI. With V trimmed by 8 bases and J by 3 bases, 18 bases remained unmatched. The CDR3 is 17 residues long. The CDR3 bases are TGTGCCAGCGGCGCCCACCCCCCAGGGACAGTGAAAGAGACCCAGTACTTC. This sequence encodes CASGAHPPGTVKETQYF. Filled out from reference TRBV2 and TRBJ2-5, the complete variable domain reads EPEVTQTPSHQVTQMGQEVILRCVPISNHLYFYWYRQILGQKVEFLVSFYNNEISEKSEIFDDQFSVERPDGSNFTLKIRSTKLEDSAMYFCASGAHPPGTVKETQYFGPGTRLLVL.

The rearrangement links TRBV28 to TRBJ1-2, with TRBD1 matching 7 bases. CDR1 and CDR2 (germline): MDHEN, SYDVKM. The junction had 6 bases not matched to a gene; V was cut back by 4 bases and J by 1 base. The length of the CDR3 is 15 residues. The CDR3 protein is CASSSADRVNYGYTF. CDR3 nucleotides: TGTGCCAGCAGTTCCGCAGACAGGGTTAACTATGGCTACACCTTC.

The chain carries TRBV2 and TRBJ2-5; 12 positions match TRBD2. Germline CDR1 and CDR2: SNHLY and FYNNEI. The CDR3 covers 16 residues. Trimming removed 0 bases from V and 6 bases from J; junction bases left unmatched: 5. The CDR3 region has the DNA TGTGCCAGCAGTGAAGCGGCGACTAGCGGGAGACAGACCCAGTACTTC. This gives the protein CASSEAATSGRQTQYF.

The chain carries TRBV7-9 and TRBJ2-3; D is unclear. This CDR3 region has 18 residues. V lost 0 bases, J lost 1 base, and 17 bases lay in between. Germline CDR1 and CDR2: SEHNR and FQNEAQ (reference sequence). The CDR3 DNA sequence: TGTGCCAGCAGCTTAGCGCCCCAGCGCAAGATTCGCACAGATACGCAGTATTTT. Protein product: CASSLAPQRKIRTDTQYF.

This chain joins TRBV5-6 and TRBJ1-2, with 7 bases that match TRBD1. This CDR3 comprises 13 residues. J gave up 4 bases and V 5 bases, and 5 bases lay outside the gene matches. Germline CDR1 SGHDT, CDR2 YYEEEE. In DNA form, the CDR3 reads TGTGCCAGCAGTTCACAGGGGACCTATGGCTACACCTTC. Residues: CASSSQGTYGYTF.

The CDR3 loop is CASSQYGGQISGNTIYF. The DNA for the CDR3 is TGCGCCAGCAGCCAGTACGGCGGTCAGATCTCTGGAAACACCATATATTTT. V is TRBV4-1 and J is TRBJ1-3; D unclear. CDR3 size: 17 residues. Per the germline V gene, CDR1 is MGHRA and CDR2 is YSYEKL. Trimming took 3 bases from V and 0 from J, leaving 15 bases between them.

The rearrangement uses TRBV4-3 and TRBJ1-2; D ambiguous. CDR3 length equals 17 residues. Germline loops: CDR1 LGHNA, CDR2 YSLEER. Trimming took off 0 bases at V and 8 bases at J, with 22 bases between the two ends. CDR3: CASSQESYQPGVEGYTF. CDR3 DNA: TGCGCCAGCAGCCAAGAGAGTTACCAGCCGGGAGTGGAGGGCTACACCTTC.

J is TRBJ1-2 and V is TRBV18; weak D call: TRBD1 (6 bases). Per germline, CDR1 KGHSH and CDR2 LQKENI. Trimming shortened V by 4 bases and J by 1 base, and 19 bases separated the two germline ends. The CDR3 is 17 residues long. The DNA of the CDR3 is TGTGCCAGCTCACTCCGGGACACCCAAAGGGGTAACTATGGCTACACCTTC. Translated, it gives CASSLRDTQRGNYGYTF.

The V gene is TRBV19, the J gene TRBJ1-6; 11 bases fit TRBD1. The CDR3 is 16 residues long. The V segment lost 4 bases and the J segment 7 bases; nucleotides outside the gene matches: 6. CDR1 and CDR2 (germline): LNHDA, SQIVND (reference sequence). CDR3 in DNA: TGTGCCAGTAGTACTGGACAGGGGGCGCAGAATTCACCCCTCCACTTT. This encodes CASSTGQGAQNSPLHF.

This clone was observed a handful of times. The chain links TRBV11-3 to TRBJ1-1; D might be TRBD1 (5 bases). The CDR3 length is 15 residues. Germline V lookup: CDR1 SGHNT, CDR2 YENEEA. Trimming cost V 5 bases and J 3 bases, with 16 bases left between them. This chain's CDR3 is CASSAQTRGDTEAFF. The CDR3 DNA follows: TGTGCCAGCAGCGCCCAGACACGGGGGGACACTGAAGCTTTCTTT.

The chain couples TRBV7-9 to TRBJ2-1, with D perhaps matching TRBD1 (6 bases). Germline CDR1 reads SEHNR; CDR2 reads FQNEAQ (reference sequence). Deletions cut 5 bases from V and 7 bases from J, with 12 bases between. The CDR3 contains 13 residues. As DNA, the CDR3 is TGTGCCAGCAGCCAAGGGGGATGGAATGAGCAGTTCTTC. It is translated as CASSQGGWNEQFF. Looking up the rest from reference TRBV7-9 and TRBJ2-1 gives the full variable domain: DTGVSQNPRHKITKRGQNVTFRCDPISEHNRLYWYRQTLGQGPEFLTYFQNEAQLEKSRLLSDRFSAERPKGSFSTLEIQRTEQGDSAMYLCASSQGGWNEQFFGPGTRLTVL.

This chain joins TRBV28 and TRBJ1-2; D perhaps matches TRBD1 (6 bases). The CDR3 runs 14 residues. CDR1 and CDR2 from the germline V gene are MDHEN and SYDVKM. Deletions cut 6 bases from V and 2 bases from J, with 13 bases between. DNA of the CDR3: TGTGCCAGCAGGGTGACAGGCCCCAACTATGGCTACACCTTC. Residues: CASRVTGPNYGYTF.

The gene calls are TRBV19 and TRBJ2-3; 8 positions match TRBD1. V lost 1 base, J lost 14 bases, and 8 bases stayed unmatched. There are 13 residues in the CDR3. CDR1 and CDR2 from the germline V gene are LNHDA and SQIVND (reference sequence). This CDR3 reads CASSIARDRFMYF. In DNA, the CDR3 is TGTGCCAGTAGTATAGCCCGGGACAGGTTTATGTATTTT.

The chain couples TRBV27 to TRBJ1-2; 9 bases are shared with TRBD1. V shed 6 bases and J 4 bases; nucleotides not matched to a gene: 6. The CDR3 loop spans 14 amino acids. Germline CDR1 reads MNHEY; CDR2 reads SMNVEV (reference sequence). The CDR3 here is CASSPNRGLYGYTF. The CDR3 DNA reads TGTGCCAGCAGCCCGAACAGGGGGCTCTATGGCTACACCTTC.

The rearrangement joins TRBV18 to TRBJ2-3, with 12 positions matching TRBD2. Germline CDR1 reads KGHSH; CDR2 reads LQKENI. This CDR3 region has 19 residues. Trimming at V came to 5 bases and at J to 5 bases, leaving 17 bases not matched to a gene. The CDR3 here is CASSATGLAGAGHRDTQYF. In DNA, the CDR3 is TGTGCCAGCTCAGCAACGGGACTAGCGGGTGCGGGCCACAGAGATACGCAGTATTTT.

The V call is TRBV15, the J call TRBJ1-1, with D possibly matching TRBD1 (6 bases). This CDR3 spans 14 amino acids. Germline V gives CDR1 LNHNV, CDR2 YYDKDF (reference sequence). V shed 1 base and J shed 5 bases, with 11 bases lying between them. In DNA, the CDR3 is TGTGCCACCAGCAGAGCGGCAGGGGAAACTGAAGCTTTCTTT. This encodes CATSRAAGETEAFF.

V gene TRBV11-2 combines with J gene TRBJ2-2; 8 nucleotides match TRBD2. The V gene's germline CDR1 is SGHAT and CDR2 FQNNGV. V dropped 5 bases and J dropped 4; count of bases not matched to a gene: 18. This CDR3 spans 19 amino acids. The CDR3 bases are TGTGCCAGCAGCCCAACCCCCCTAGCGGGCGGGGGGTTCACCGGGGAGCTGTTTTTT. It encodes CASSPTPLAGGGFTGELFF.